Described below is a single TCR beta chain sequence and its context. Antigen unknown. Every CD8+ subset sample held 300,000 flow-sorted cells, done in triplicate. Phenotypically, naive CD8+ T cells corresponded to CD45RO-CCR7+CD27+CD95-. The data were taken from a study of CXCR3-negative and CXCR3-positive naive CD8 T cells. Study-level information: With about 1.5 +/- 0.3 million reads per library, the TRB reads numbered around 140 million in total.

The study made its TRB cDNA libraries by 5' RACE, adding UMI labels. TCRdb re-called the 5' RACE reads; one entry per CDR3 protein, DNA not given. This table holds some 150,000 distinct CDR3 sequences. The CDR3 runs to 11 residues. Germline CDR1 is SQVTM and CDR2 is ANQGSEA. Broader study findings: CXCR3-positive naive cells had more hydrophobic TRB CDR3s than CXCR3-negative naive cells. Researchers reported similar TRBV-TRBJ usage in naive CXCR3-negative and CXCR3-positive cells, though memory differed.

The clonotype originates from a human donor in good health. Some clones in this sample may be carry-over from other donors' samples. The chain is built from TRBV29-1 and TRBJ1-1. The specimen was naive CXCR3+ CD8+ T cells from blood. The subset was: CD45RO-CCR7+CD27+CD95- naive CD8+ T cells expressing CXCR3 (TNR3+). The CDR3 is CSVPMDTEAFF.